This TCR beta chain was sequenced during a study of blood T cell repertoires in COVID-19. Study summary: The United States, Italy and Spain were the sources of the acute and convalescent COVID-19 samples.

Individuals aged 18 to 89 years were recruited from fewer than 25 US areas. Exposed volunteers were people who met a COVID-19 case within 2 weeks before study entry. In the original processing: Quantification of nucleated cells was approximated via reference gene primer amplification. The data were produced by immunoSEQ multiplex PCR, yet TCRdb's version contains in-frame clones alone and is incomplete. V and J calls and clone size are as listed in that table; D and trimming were resolved from the DNA. Altogether about 150,000 clones are present, 87% being singletons, with the ten largest covering 3.5% to 4.5%. Sequencing input: PBMCs or T cells enriched from blood (not recorded which). The receptor's source is a woman between 40 and 55 years old who had been exposed to COVID-19.

DNA of the CDR3: TGTGCCAGCAGCATCAGACAGGGATACGAGCAGTACTTC. It codes for CASSIRQGYEQYF. The V and J genes are TRBV9 and TRBJ2-7, with 7 bases identical to TRBD1. This CDR3 has 13 amino acids. Germline V CDR1 and CDR2: SGDLS, YYNGEE. V dropped 4 bases and J dropped 4; count of bases not matched to a gene: 5.